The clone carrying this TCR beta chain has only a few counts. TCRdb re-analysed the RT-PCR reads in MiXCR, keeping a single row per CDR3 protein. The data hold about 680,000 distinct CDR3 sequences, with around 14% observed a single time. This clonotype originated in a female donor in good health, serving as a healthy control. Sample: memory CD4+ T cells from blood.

CDR3 loop: CASSPGESQETQYF. DNA of the CDR3: TGCGCCAGCAGCCCCGGGGAGTCCCAAGAGACCCAGTACTTC. V usage is TRBV5-1 and J usage is TRBJ2-5, with D perhaps TRBD2 (5 bases). Looked up from germline, CDR1 is SGHRS and CDR2 is YFSETQ. This CDR3 spans 14 amino acids. V gave up 4 bases and J gave up 1 base, with 11 bases separating them.